These 16 T cell receptor beta chains originate from one sample sequenced in a study of OX40 agonist ivuxolimab in advanced cancers. Assay: immunoSEQ multiplex PCR; the TCRdb copy retains only in-frame clones and omits some. The sample carries around 35,000 clones, 92% recorded once. The source material was CD4+ or CD8+ T cells sorted from blood, sampled in a trial of the OX40 agonist ivuxolimab. The receptors originated from an adult with an advanced solid tumor such as melanoma, head and neck, liver or kidney cancer.

The chain combines TRBV28 with TRBJ2-7, with D perhaps TRBD2 (5 bases). V was trimmed by 7 bases and J by 4 bases, leaving 14 bases between them. This CDR3 comprises 13 residues. Germline CDR1 and CDR2: MDHEN and SYDVKM. This CDR3 reads CASTPTEDYEQYF. CDR3 DNA sequence: TGTGCCAGCACCCCCACGGAGGATTACGAGCAGTACTTC.

In this sample, this clone turned up a few times. This chain joins TRBV6-1 and TRBJ2-3, with TRBD2 identical over 7 bases. With 2 bases clipped from V and 0 bases from J, the junction kept 2 bases outside the gene matches. Germline assignment: CDR1 MNHNS and CDR2 SASEGT. The CDR3 sequence is 15 residues long. DNA for the CDR3: TGTGCCAGCAGTGAATTTAGCGGGAGCACAGATACGCAGTATTTT. Encoded protein: CASSEFSGSTDTQYF.

This clone was seen just once. The chain has TRBV7-9 and TRBJ2-5; the D gene could be TRBD1 or TRBD2 (5 bases each). Trimming removed 5 bases from V and 4 bases from J, with 14 bases in between. CDR1 SEHNR and CDR2 FQNEAQ come from the germline V gene (reference sequence). The CDR3 has 14 residues. DNA of the CDR3: TGTGCCAGCAGCCGCGTTGTTGGGGGAGAGACCCAGTACTTC. It codes for CASSRVVGGETQYF.

The chain couples TRBV19 to TRBJ1-2; D gene uncertain. Trimming pared 6 bases from V and 4 bases from J, leaving 18 bases between. CDR3 size: 15 residues. From germline, CDR1 is LNHDA and CDR2 SQIVND (reference sequence). DNA of the CDR3: TGTGCCAGTAGCCAAAGCCCTCATGGAAGCTATGGCTACACCTTC. Translation gives CASSQSPHGSYGYTF.

The rearrangement joins TRBV27 to TRBJ2-7; D remains unclear. The CDR3 is made up of 13 amino acids. Germline CDR1 MNHEY, CDR2 SMNVEV (reference sequence). The V and J ends lost 8 bases and 2 bases respectively, with 13 bases between them. CDR3 DNA sequence: TGTGCCAGCTCCCTAGGGCAAACCTACGAGCAGTACTTC. Its protein is CASSLGQTYEQYF.

The V call is TRBV13, the J call TRBJ2-7, with D perhaps matching TRBD1 (6 bases). CDR3 length equals 14 residues. Looked up from germline, CDR1 is PRHDT and CDR2 is FYEKMQ (reference sequence). V shed 4 bases and J shed 5 bases, with 15 bases lying between them. The CDR3 DNA sequence: TGTGCCAGCAGCTACGGACAGCCCGCCGACGAGCAGTACTTC. It is translated as CASSYGQPADEQYF.

The chain combines TRBV7-9 with TRBJ1-4; 9 nucleotides agree with TRBD1. V lost 5 bases to trimming and J lost 7 bases; unmatched junction nucleotides: 5. CDR3 length: 14 amino acids. Germline loops: CDR1 SEHNR, CDR2 FQNEAQ (reference sequence). DNA of the CDR3: TGTGCCAGCAGCCCGGGACAGGGCCTTGAAAAACTGTTTTTT. Its protein product is CASSPGQGLEKLFF.

The chain employs TRBV27 and TRBJ2-7; no definite D call. The V gene lost 3 bases and the J gene lost 1 base, with 7 bases spanning the gap. The CDR3 loop spans 13 amino acids. Germline V gives CDR1 MNHEY, CDR2 SMNVEV (reference sequence). CDR3 sequence: CASSLSLSYEQYF. The CDR3 DNA is TGTGCCAGCAGTTTGTCTTTGTCCTACGAGCAGTACTTC.

This chain uses TRBV21-1 with TRBJ2-7. TRBV21-1 is labeled a pseudogene. This CDR3 region has 15 residues. CDR3 residues: CASSKGDGSSYEQYF. Here the CDR3 DNA reads TGTGCCAGCAGCAAAGGGGACGGCAGCTCCTACGAGCAGTACTTC.

This chain connects TRBV29-1 to TRBJ1-2; D is uncertain. The length of the CDR3 is 13 residues. V was shortened by 5 bases and J by 0 bases, with 10 bases between the two germline ends. Germline V CDR1 and CDR2: SQVTM, ANQGSEA. CDR3 residues: CSVMGLTNYGYTF. Written as DNA, the CDR3 is TGCAGCGTTATGGGCCTCACTAACTATGGCTACACCTTC.

This sequence joins TRBV9 and TRBJ2-2; 7 bases map to TRBD1. This CDR3 has 16 residues. CDR1 and CDR2 (germline): SGDLS, YYNGEE. V was clipped by 4 bases and J by 5 bases; unmatched bases: 11. CDR3 DNA sequence: TGTGCCAGCAGCCCCAGACAGGGAGCGTGGACCGGGGAGCTGTTTTTT. This codes for CASSPRQGAWTGELFF.

V gene TRBV9 combines with J gene TRBJ2-1; TRBD2 matches 9 bases. CDR3 length equals 18 residues. CDR1 is SGDLS and CDR2 is YYNGEE in the germline V gene. J was trimmed by 4 bases and V by 1 base; bases with no gene match: 12. In DNA, the CDR3 is TGTGCCAGCAGCGTATCGGACGGGGGGACTAGCCGTTACAATGAGCAGTTCTTC. It translates to CASSVSDGGTSRYNEQFF.

The chain carries TRBV6-4 and TRBJ1-2; D is perhaps TRBD1 (5 bases). Between the trimmed V and J ends, which lost 11 bases and 5 bases, there was a span of 18 bases. The CDR3 contains 13 residues. Germline V CDR1 and CDR2: MRHNA, SNTAGT. Written as DNA, the CDR3 is TGTGCCCCCGCGGAGAGGGGAACTTATGGCTACACCTTC. Encoded protein: CAPAERGTYGYTF.

Details on this clone: Germline and junction disagree at one end, which may indicate a read error. V gene TRBV5-4 combines with J gene TRBJ2-7; 13 positions agree with TRBD2. The CDR3 is made up of 15 amino acids. The V gene's germline CDR1 is SGHNT and CDR2 YYREEE (reference sequence). CDR3: CASSLGLAGSYEQYF. The CDR3 region has the DNA TGTGCCAGCAGTTTGGGACTAGCGGGGAGTTACGAGCAGTACTTC.

This clone was found once. This sequence joins TRBV27 and TRBJ2-3, with 10 bases that match TRBD2. Germline-derived CDR1 and CDR2 are MNHEY and SMNVEV (reference sequence). The J segment lost 4 bases and the V segment lost 6 bases, leaving 10 bases of the junction unmatched. The CDR3 has 16 residues. The CDR3 loop is CASSLSAGGPADTQYF. DNA for the CDR3: TGTGCCAGCAGCCTCTCAGCGGGAGGGCCAGCAGATACGCAGTATTTT.

The rearrangement joins TRBV4-1 to TRBJ2-1; tentative D call: TRBD1 (6 bases). Trimming pared 1 base from V and 8 bases from J, leaving 12 bases between. From germline, CDR1 is MGHRA and CDR2 YSYEKL. This CDR3 has 14 residues. CDR3 sequence reads: CASSQVGGYDEQFF. Here the CDR3 DNA reads TGCGCCAGCAGCCAAGTAGGGGGTTATGATGAGCAGTTCTTC.